The clone carrying this T cell receptor beta chain showed up just a few times. The antigen is not known. This sample was taken from a study of T-cell memory formation after mild COVID-19. Findings of the study overall: There was a balanced CD4/CD8 profile in clones contracting day 15 to 85, and later expanders leaned CD4+.

Trimming cost V 4 bases and J 0 bases; bases outside gene matches: 7. CDR1 is SGDLS and CDR2 is YYNGEE in the germline V gene. There are 16 residues in the CDR3. TCRdb re-derived calls from the 5' RACE reads in MiXCR, one entry per CDR3 protein. The data show approximately 430,000 distinct CDR3 sequences, about a quarter seen once. This TCR was recovered from an adult woman who had mild COVID-19 (a few samples of this study predate the infection). Cell type and time point are not known. The rearrangement links TRBV9 to TRBJ2-7; TRBD2 matches at 10 bases. Sequencing input: PBMCs or a T cell subset sorted from them (not recorded which). The CDR3 here is CASSPSGTSVSYEQYF. DNA for the CDR3: TGTGCCAGCAGCCCCTCCGGGACTAGCGTCTCCTACGAGCAGTACTTC. Drawing the rest from reference TRBV9 and TRBJ2-7, the complete variable domain is DSGVTQTPKHLITATGQRVTLRCSPRSGDLSVYWYQQSLDQGLQFLIQYYNGEERAKGNILERFSAQQFPDLHSELNLSSLELGDSALYFCASSPSGTSVSYEQYFGPGTRLTVT.